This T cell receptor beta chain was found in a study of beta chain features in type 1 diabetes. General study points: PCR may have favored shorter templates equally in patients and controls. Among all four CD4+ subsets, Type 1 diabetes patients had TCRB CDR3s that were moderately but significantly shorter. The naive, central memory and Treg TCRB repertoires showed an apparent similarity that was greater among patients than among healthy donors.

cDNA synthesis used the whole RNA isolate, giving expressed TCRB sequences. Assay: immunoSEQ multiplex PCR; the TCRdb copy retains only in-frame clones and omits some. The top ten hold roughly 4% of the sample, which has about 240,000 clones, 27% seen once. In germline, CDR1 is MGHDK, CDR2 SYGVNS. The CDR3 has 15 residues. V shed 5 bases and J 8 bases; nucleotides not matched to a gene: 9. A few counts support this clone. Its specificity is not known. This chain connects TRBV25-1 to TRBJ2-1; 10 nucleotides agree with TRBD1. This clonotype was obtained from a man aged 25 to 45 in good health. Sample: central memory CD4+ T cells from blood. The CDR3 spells CASSLPGQGKDEQFF. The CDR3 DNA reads TGTGCCAGCAGTCTACCGGGACAGGGGAAGGATGAGCAGTTCTTC. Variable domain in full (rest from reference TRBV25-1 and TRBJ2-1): EADIYQTPRYLVIGTGKKITLECSQTMGHDKMYWYQQDPGMELHLIHYSYGVNSTEKGDLSSESTVSRIRTEHFPLTLESARPSHTSQYLCASSLPGQGKDEQFFGPGTRLTVL.